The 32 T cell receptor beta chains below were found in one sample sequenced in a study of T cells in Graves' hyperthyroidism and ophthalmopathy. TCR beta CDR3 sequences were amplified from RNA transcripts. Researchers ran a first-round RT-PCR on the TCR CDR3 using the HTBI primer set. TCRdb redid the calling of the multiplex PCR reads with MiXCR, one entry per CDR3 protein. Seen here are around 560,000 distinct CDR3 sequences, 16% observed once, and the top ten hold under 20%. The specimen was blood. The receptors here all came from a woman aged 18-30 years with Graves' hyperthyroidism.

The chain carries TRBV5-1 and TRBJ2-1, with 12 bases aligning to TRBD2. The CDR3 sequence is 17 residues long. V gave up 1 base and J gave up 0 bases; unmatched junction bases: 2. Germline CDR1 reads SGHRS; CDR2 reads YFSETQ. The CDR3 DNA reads TGCGCCAGCAGCTTGACTAGCGGGAGGAGCTCCTACAATGAGCAGTTCTTC. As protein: CASSLTSGRSSYNEQFF.

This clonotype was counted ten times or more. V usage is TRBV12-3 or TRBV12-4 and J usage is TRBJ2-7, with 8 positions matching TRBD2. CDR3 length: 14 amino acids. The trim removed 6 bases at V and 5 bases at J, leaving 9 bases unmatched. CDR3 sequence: CASSLTSGPHEQYF. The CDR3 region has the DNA TGTGCCAGCAGCCTTACTAGCGGCCCCCACGAGCAGTACTTC.

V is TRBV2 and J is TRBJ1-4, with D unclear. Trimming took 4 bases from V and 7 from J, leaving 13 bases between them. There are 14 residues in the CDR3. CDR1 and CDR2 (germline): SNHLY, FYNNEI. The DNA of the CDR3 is TGTGCCAGCAGTGTAATGCAGGACCCTGAAAAACTGTTTTTT. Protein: CASSVMQDPEKLFF. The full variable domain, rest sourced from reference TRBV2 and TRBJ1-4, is EPEVTQTPSHQVTQMGQEVILRCVPISNHLYFYWYRQILGQKVEFLVSFYNNEISEKSEIFDDQFSVERPDGSNFTLKIRSTKLEDSAMYFCASSVMQDPEKLFFGSGTQLSVL.

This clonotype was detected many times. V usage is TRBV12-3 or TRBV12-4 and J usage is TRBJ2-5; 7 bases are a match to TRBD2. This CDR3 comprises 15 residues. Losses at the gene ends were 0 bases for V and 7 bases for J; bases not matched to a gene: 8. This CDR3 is CASSLAGGRRGTQYF. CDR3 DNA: TGTGCCAGCAGTTTAGCGGGAGGGCGGAGGGGGACCCAGTACTTC.

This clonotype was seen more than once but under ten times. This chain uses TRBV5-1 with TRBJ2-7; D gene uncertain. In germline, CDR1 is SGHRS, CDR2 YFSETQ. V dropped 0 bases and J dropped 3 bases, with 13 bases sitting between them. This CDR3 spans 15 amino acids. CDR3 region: CASSLEAGRSYEQYF. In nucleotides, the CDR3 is TGCGCCAGCAGCTTGGAGGCAGGTCGGAGCTACGAGCAGTACTTC. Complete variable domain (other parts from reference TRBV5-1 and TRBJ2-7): KAGVTQTPRYLIKTRGQQVTLSCSPISGHRSVSWYQQTPGQGLQFLFEYFSETQRNKGNFPGRFSGRQFSNSRSEMNVSTLELGDSALYLCASSLEAGRSYEQYFGPGTRLTVT.

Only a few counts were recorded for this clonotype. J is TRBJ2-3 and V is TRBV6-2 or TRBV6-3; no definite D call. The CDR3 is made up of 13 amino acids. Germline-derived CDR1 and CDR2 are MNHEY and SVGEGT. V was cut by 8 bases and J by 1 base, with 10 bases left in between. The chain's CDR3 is CASQQDRTDTQYF. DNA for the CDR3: TGTGCCAGCCAGCAAGATCGCACAGATACGCAGTATTTT.

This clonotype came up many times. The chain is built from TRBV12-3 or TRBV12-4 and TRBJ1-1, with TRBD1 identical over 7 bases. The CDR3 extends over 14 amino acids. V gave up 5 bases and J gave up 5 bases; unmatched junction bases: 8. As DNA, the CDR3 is TGTGCCAGCAGTCTGTTCTCAGGGGGAACTGAAGCTTTCTTT. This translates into CASSLFSGGTEAFF.

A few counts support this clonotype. CDR3 sequence reads: CSARPTVFYGYTF. The CDR3 coding sequence is TGCAGTGCTAGGCCGACAGTTTTCTATGGCTACACCTTC. The genes are TRBV20-1 and TRBJ1-2, with D possibly matching TRBD1 (5 bases). The V gene lost 3 bases and the J gene lost 4 bases, with 12 bases spanning the gap. The CDR3 has 13 amino acids. Germline CDR1 and CDR2: DFQATT and SNEGSKA (reference sequence).

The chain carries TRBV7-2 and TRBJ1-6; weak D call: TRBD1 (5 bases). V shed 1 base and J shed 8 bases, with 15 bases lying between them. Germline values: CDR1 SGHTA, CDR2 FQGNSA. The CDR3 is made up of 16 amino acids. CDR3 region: CASSLGSGGGYSPLHF. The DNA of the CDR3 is TGTGCCAGCAGCTTAGGGTCGGGGGGGGGGTATTCACCCCTCCACTTT.

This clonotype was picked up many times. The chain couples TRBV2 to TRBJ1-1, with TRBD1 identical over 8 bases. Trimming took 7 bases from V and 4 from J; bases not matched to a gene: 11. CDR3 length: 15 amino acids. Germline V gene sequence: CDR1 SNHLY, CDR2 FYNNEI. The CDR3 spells CASILQGGRGTEAFF. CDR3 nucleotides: TGTGCCAGCATTCTACAGGGGGGAAGGGGCACTGAAGCTTTCTTT.

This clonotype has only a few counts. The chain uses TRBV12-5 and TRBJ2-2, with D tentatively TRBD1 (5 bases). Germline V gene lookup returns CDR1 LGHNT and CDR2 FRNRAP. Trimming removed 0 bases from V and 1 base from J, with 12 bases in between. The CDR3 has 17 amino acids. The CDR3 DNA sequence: TGTGCTAGTGGTTTGGTACCGGCCAGGGAGAACACCGGGGAGCTGTTTTTT. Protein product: CASGLVPARENTGELFF.

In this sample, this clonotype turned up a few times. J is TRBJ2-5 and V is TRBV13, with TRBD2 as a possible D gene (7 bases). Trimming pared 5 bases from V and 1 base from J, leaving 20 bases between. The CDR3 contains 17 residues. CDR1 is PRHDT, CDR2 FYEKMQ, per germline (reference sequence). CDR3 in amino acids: CASSRRYAGAIQETQYF. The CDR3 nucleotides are TGTGCCAGCAGCCGAAGGTATGCGGGGGCTATCCAAGAGACCCAGTACTTC.

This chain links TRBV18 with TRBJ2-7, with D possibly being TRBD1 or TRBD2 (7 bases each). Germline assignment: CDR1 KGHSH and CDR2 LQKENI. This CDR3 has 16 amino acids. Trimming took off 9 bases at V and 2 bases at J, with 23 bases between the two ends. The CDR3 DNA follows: TGTGCCAGTGGATCCCGAGCGGGACAGTCTACCTACGAGCAGTACTTC. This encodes CASGSRAGQSTYEQYF.

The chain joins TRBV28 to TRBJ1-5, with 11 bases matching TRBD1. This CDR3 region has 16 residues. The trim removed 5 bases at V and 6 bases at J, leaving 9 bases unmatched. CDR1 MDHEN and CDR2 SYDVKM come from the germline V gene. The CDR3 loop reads CASSNQDRGLFQPQHF. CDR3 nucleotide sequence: TGTGCCAGCAGTAATCAGGACAGGGGGCTCTTTCAGCCCCAGCATTTT.

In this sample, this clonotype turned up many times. The CDR3 DNA reads as TGTGCCAGCAGTGAAAATAGCAATGAGCAGTTCTTC. This encodes CASSENSNEQFF. The gene calls are TRBV2 and TRBJ2-1; D is unclear. The CDR3 extends over 12 amino acids. V gave up 2 bases and J gave up 6 bases, with 5 bases separating them. Germline loops: CDR1 SNHLY, CDR2 FYNNEI.

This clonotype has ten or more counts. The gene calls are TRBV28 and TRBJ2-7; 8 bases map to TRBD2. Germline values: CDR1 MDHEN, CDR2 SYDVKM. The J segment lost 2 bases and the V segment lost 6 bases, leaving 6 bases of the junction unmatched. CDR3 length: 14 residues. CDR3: CASRATSGTYEQYF. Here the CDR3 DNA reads TGTGCCAGCAGAGCCACTAGCGGAACCTACGAGCAGTACTTC. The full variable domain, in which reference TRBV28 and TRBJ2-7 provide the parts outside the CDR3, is DVKVTQSSRYLVKRTGEKVFLECVQDMDHENMFWYRQDPGLGLRLIYFSYDVKMKEKGDIPEGYSVSREKKERFSLILESASTNQTSMYLCASRATSGTYEQYFGPGTRLTVT.

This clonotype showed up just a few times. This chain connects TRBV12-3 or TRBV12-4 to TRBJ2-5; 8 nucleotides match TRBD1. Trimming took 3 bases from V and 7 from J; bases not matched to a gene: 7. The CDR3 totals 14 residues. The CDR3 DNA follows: TGTGCCAGCAGTTTGAACAGGGGGTTGGGGACCCAGTACTTC. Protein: CASSLNRGLGTQYF.

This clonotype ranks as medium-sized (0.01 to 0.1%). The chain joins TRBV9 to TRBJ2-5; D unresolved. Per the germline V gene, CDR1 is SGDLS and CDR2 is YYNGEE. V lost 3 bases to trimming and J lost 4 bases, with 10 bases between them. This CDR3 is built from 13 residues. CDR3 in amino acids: CASSEGAPETQYF. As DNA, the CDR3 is TGTGCCAGCAGCGAGGGTGCCCCAGAGACCCAGTACTTC.

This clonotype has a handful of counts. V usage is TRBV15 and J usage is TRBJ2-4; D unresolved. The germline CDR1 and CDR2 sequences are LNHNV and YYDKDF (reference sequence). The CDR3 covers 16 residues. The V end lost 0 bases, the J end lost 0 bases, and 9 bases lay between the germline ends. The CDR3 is CATSRDNPIAKNIQYF. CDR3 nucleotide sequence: TGTGCCACCAGCAGAGACAACCCAATAGCCAAAAACATTCAGTACTTC. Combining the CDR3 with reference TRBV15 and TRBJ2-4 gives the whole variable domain DAMVIQNPRYQVTQFGKPVTLSCSQTLNHNVMYWYQQKSSQAPKLLFHYYDKDFNNEADTPDNFQSRRPNTSFCFLDIRSPGLGDTAMYLCATSRDNPIAKNIQYFGAGTRLSVL.

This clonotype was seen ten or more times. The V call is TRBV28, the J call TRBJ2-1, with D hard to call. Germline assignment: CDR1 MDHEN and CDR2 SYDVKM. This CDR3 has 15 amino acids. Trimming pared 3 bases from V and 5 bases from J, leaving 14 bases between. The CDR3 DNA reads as TGTGCCAGCAGTTTTAGCATTCGGTACCACAATGAGCAGTTCTTC. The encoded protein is CASSFSIRYHNEQFF.

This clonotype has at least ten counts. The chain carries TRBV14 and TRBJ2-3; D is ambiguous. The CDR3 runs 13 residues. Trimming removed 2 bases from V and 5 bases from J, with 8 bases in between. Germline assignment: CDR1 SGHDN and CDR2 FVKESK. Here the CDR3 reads CASSQTGRDTQYF. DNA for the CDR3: TGTGCCAGCAGCCAAACCGGAAGAGATACGCAGTATTTT.

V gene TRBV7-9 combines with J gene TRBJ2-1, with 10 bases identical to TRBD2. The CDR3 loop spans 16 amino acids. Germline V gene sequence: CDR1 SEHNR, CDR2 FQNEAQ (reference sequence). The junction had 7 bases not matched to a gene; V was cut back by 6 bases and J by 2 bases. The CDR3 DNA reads TGTGCCAGCAGAAAAATTAGCGGGGGGACCTACAATGAGCAGTTCTTC. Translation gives CASRKISGGTYNEQFF.

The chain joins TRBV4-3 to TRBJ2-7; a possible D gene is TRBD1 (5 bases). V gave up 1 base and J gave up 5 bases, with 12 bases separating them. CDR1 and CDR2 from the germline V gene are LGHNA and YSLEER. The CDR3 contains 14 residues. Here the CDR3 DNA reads TGCGCCAGCAGCCAAGCTCGTACAGGTGACGAGCAGTACTTC. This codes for CASSQARTGDEQYF.

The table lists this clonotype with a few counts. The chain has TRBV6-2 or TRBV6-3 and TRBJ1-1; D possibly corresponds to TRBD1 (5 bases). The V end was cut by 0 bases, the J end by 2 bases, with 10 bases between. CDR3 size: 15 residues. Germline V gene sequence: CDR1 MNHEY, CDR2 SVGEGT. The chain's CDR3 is CASSYSFRDNTEAFF. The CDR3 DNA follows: TGTGCCAGCAGTTACTCCTTCAGGGATAACACTGAAGCTTTCTTT.

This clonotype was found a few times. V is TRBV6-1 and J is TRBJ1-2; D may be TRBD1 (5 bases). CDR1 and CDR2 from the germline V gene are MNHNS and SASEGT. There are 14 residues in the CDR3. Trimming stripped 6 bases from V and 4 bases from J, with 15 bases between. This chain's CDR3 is CASRPWGEVYGYTF. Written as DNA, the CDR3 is TGTGCCAGCAGACCATGGGGGGAGGTCTATGGCTACACCTTC.

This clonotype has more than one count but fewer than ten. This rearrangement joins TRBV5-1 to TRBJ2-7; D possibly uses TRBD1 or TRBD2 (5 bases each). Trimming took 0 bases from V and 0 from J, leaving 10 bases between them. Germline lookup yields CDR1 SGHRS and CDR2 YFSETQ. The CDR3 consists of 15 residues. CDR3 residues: CASSLAAGTSYEQYF. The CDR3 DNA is TGCGCCAGCAGCTTGGCGGCCGGGACCTCCTACGAGCAGTACTTC.

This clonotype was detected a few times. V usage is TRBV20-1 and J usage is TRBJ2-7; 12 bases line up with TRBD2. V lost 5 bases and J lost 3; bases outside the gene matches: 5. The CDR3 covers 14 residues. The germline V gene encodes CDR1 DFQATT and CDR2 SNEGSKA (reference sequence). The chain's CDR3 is CSALTSGRFYEQYF. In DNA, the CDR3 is TGCAGTGCTCTGACTAGCGGGAGATTCTACGAGCAGTACTTC.

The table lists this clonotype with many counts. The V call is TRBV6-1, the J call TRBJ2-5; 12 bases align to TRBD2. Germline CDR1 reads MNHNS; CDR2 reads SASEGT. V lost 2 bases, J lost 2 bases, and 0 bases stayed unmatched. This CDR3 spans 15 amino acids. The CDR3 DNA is TGTGCCAGCAGTGAACTAGCGGGGGGGCAAGAGACCCAGTACTTC. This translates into CASSELAGGQETQYF.

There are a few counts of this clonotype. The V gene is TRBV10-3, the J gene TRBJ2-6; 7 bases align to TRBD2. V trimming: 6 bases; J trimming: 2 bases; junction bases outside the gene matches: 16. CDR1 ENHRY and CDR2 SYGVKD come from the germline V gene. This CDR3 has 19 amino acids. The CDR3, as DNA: TGTGCCATCAGAGCGGGACCCCCTGGGTTGGGGACTGGGGCCAACGTCCTGACTTTC. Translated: CAIRAGPPGLGTGANVLTF.

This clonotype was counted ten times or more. This CDR3 reads CSALGVGGSRTDTQYF. For the CDR3, the DNA is TGCAGTGCCCTGGGGGTGGGCGGGAGTCGCACAGATACGCAGTATTTT. The rearrangement links TRBV20-1 to TRBJ2-3; 7 nucleotides agree with TRBD2. The CDR3 covers 16 residues. J gave up 1 base and V 6 bases, and 13 bases lay outside the gene matches. Germline V CDR1 and CDR2: DFQATT, SNEGSKA (reference sequence).

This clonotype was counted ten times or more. CDR3 nucleotides: TGTGCCAGCAGTTTTTGGGCGTTGGGACTAGCGGAGAACACCGGGGAGCTGTTTTTT. Translated, it gives CASSFWALGLAENTGELFF. The chain carries TRBV12-3 or TRBV12-4 and TRBJ2-2, with 11 bases fitting TRBD2. V shed 3 bases and J 1 base; nucleotides not matched to a gene: 10. This CDR3 is built from 19 residues.

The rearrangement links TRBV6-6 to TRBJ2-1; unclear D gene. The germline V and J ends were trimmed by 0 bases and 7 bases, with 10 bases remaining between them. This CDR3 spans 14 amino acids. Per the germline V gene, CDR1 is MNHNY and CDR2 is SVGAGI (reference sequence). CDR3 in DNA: TGTGCCAGCAGTTACTCGTGGGCTCGTAATGAGCAGTTCTTC. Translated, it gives CASSYSWARNEQFF.